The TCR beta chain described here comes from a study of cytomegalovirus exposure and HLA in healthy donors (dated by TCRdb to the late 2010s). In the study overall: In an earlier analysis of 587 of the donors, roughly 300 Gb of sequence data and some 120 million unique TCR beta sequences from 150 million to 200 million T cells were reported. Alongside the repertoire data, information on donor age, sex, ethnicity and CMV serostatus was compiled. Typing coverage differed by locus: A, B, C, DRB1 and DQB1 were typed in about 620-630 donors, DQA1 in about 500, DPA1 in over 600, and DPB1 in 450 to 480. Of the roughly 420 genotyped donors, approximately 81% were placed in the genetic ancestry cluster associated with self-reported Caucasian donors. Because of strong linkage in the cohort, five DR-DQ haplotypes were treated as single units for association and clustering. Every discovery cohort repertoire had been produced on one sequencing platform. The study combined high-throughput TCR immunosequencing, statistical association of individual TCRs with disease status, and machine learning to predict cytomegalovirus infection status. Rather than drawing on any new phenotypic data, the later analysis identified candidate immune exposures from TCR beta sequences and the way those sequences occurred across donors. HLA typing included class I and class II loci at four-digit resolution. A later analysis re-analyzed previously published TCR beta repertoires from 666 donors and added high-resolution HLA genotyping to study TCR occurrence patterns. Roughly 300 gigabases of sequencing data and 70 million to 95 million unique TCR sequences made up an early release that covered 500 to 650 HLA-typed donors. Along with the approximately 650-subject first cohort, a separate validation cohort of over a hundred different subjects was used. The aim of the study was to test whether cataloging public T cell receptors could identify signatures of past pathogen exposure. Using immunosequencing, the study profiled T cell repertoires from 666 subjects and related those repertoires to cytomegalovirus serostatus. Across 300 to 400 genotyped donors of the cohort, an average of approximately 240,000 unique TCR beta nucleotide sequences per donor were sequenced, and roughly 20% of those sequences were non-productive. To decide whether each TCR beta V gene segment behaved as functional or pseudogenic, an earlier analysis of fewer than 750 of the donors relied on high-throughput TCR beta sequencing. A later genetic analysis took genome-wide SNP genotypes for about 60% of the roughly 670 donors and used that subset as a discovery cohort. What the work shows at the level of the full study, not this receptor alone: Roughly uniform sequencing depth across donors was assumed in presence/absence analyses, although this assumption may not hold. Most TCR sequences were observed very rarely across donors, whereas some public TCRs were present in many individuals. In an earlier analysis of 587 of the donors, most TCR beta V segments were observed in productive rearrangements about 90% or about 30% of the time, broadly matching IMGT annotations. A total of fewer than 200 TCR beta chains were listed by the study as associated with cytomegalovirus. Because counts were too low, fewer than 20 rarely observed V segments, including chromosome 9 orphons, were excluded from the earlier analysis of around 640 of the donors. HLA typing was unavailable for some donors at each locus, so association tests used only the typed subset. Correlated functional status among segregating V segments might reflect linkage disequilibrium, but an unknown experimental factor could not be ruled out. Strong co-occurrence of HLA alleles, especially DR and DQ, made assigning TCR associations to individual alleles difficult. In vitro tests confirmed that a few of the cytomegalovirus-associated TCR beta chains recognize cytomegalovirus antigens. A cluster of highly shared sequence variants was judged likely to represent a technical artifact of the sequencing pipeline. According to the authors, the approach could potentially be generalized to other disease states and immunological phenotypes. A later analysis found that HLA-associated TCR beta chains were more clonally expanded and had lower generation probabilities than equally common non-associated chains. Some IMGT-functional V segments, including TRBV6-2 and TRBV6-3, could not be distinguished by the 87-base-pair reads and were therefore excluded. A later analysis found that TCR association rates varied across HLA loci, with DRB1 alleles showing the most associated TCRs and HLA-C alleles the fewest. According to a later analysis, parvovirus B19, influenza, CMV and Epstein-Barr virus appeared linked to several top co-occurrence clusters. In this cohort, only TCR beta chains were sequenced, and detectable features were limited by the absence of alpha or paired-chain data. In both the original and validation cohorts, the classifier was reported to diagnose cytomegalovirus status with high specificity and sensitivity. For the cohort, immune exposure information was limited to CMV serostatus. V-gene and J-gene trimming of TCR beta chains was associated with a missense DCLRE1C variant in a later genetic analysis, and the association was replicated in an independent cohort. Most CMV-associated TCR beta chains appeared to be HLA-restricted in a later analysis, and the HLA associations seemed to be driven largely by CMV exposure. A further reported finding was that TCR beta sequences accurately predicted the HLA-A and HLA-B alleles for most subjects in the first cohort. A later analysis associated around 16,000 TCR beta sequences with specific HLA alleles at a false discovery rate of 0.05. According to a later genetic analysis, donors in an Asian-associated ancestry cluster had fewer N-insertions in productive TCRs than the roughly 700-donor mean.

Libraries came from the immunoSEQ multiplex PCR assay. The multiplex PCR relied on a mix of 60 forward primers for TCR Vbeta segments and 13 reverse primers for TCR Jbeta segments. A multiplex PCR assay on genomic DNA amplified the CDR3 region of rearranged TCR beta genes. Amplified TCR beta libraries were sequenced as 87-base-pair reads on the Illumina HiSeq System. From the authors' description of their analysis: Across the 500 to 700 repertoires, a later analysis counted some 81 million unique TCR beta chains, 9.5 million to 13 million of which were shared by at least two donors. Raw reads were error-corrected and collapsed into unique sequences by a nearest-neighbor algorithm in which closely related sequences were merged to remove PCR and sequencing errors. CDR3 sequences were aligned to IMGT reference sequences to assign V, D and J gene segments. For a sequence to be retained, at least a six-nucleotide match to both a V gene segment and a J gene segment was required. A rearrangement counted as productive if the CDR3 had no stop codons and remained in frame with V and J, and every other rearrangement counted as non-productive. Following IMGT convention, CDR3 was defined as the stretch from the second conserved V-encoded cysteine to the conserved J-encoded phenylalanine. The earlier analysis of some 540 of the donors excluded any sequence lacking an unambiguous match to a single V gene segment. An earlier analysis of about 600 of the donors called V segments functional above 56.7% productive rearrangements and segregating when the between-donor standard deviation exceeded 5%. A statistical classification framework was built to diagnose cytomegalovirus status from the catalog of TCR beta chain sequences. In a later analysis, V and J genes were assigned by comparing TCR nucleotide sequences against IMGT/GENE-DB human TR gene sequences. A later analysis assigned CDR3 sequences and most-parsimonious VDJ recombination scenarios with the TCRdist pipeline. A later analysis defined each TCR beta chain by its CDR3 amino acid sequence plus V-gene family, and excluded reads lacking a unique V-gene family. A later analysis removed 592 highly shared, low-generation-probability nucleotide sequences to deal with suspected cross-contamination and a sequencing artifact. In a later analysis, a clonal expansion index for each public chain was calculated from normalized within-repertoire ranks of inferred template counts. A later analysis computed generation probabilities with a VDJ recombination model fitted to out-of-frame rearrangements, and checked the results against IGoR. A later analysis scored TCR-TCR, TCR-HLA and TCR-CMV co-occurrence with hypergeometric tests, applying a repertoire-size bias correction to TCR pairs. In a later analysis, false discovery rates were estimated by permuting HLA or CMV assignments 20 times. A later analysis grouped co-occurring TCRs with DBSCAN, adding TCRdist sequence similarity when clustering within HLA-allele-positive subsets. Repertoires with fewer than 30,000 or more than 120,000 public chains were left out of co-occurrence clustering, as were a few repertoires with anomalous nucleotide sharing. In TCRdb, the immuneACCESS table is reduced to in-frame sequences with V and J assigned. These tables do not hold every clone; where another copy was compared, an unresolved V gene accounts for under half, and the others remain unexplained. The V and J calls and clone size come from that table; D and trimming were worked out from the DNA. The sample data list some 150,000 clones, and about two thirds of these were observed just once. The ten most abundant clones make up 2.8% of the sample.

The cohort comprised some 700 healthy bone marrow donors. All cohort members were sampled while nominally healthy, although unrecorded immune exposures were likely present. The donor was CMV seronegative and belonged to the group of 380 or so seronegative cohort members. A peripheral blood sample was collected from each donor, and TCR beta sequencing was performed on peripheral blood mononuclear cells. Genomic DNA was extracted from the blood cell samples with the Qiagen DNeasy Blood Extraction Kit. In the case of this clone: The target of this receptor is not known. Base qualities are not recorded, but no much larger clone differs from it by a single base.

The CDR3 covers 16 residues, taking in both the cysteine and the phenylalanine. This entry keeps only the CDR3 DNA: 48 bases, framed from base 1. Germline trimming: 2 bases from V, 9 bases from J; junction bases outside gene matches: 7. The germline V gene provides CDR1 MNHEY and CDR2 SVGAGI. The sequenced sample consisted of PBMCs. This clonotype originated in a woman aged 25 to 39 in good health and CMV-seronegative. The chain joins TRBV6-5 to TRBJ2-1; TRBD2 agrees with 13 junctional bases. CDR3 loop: CASSYGLAGVEGEQFF. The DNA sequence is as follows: TGTGCCAGCAGTTACGGACTAGCGGGAGTGGAAGGTGAGCAGTTCTTC.